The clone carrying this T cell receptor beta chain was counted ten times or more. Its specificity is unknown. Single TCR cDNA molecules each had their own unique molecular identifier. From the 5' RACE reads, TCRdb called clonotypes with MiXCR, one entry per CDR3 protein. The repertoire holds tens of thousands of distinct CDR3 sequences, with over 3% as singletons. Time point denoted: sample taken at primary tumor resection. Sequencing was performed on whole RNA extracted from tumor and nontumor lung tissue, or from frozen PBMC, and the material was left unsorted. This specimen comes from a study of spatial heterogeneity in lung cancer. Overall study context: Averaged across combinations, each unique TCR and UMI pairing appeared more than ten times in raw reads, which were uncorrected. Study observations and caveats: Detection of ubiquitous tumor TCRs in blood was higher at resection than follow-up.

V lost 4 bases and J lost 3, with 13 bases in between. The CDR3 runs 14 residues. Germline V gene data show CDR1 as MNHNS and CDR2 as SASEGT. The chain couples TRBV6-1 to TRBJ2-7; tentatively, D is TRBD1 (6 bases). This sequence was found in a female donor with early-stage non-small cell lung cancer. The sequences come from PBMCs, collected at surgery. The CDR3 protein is CASSAPGQYYEQYF. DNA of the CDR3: TGTGCCAGCAGTGCACCCGGACAGTACTACGAGCAGTACTTC.